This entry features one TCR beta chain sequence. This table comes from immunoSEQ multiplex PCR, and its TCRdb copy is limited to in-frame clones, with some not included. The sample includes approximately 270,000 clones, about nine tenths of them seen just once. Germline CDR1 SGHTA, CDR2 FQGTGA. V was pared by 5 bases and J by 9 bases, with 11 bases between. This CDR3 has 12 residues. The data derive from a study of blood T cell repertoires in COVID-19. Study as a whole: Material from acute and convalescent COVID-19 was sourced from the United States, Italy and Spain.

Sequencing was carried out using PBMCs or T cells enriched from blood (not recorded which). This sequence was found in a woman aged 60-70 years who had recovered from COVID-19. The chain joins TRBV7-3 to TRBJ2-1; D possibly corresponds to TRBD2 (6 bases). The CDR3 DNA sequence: TGTGCCAGCAGCCGGGAAGCGGGTGAGCAGTTCTTC. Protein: CASSREAGEQFF.